These 21 T cell receptor beta chains share one sample of origin, sequenced in a study of CD8 T cells in ankylosing spondylitis. Whole-study findings and limits: There was a TCR beta motif, made of roughly eight highly homologous variants, that appeared characteristic of ankylosing spondylitis blood.

These receptors are not linked to any known antigen. Each CDR3 protein gets one entry after TCRdb re-called the 5' RACE reads with MiXCR. The profile shows roughly 670,000 distinct CDR3 sequences, roughly 20% of them singletons. The sequencing input was blood, either unsorted or a sorted T cell fraction (not recorded which). The receptors were gathered from a male donor with ankylosing spondylitis.

V gene TRBV6-2 or TRBV6-3 combines with J gene TRBJ2-7; D remains unclear. V was trimmed by 3 bases and J by 5 bases, leaving 14 bases between them. CDR1 is MNHEY and CDR2 is SVGEGT in the germline V gene. CDR3 length equals 14 residues. The CDR3 DNA is TGTGCCAGCAGTTATGAAACGGTACTCAACGAGCAGTACTTC. Encoded protein: CASSYETVLNEQYF.

This clonotype came up a few times. This chain connects TRBV7-3 to TRBJ2-5; D possibly corresponds to TRBD2 (7 bases). CDR1 SGHTA and CDR2 FQGTGA come from the germline V gene. The V end was cut by 1 base, the J end by 4 bases, with 10 bases between. This CDR3 has 14 residues. CDR3 nucleotides: TGTGCCAGCAGCTTAAAGGGGGGGCCAGAGACCCAGTACTTC. Its translation: CASSLKGGPETQYF.

There are a few counts of this clonotype. The chain joins TRBV20-1 to TRBJ2-3; D remains ambiguous. V was pared by 6 bases and J by 7 bases, with 14 bases between. This CDR3 has 12 residues. CDR1 is DFQATT, CDR2 SNEGSKA, per germline (reference sequence). The DNA of the CDR3 is TGCAGTGCCCCTCATCCCCCGCATACGCAGTATTTT. Translation: CSAPHPPHTQYF.

The chain carries TRBV21-1 and TRBJ1-2. TRBV21-1 is classified as a pseudogene. CDR3 length: 11 amino acids. The CDR3 reads CASRPSHGYTF. CDR3 DNA: TGTGCCAGCAGGCCTTCCCATGGCTACACCTTC.

This clonotype turned up a few times. The rearrangement joins TRBV20-1 to TRBJ2-1; TRBD2 matches 8 bases. J gave up 5 bases and V 1 base, and 10 bases lay outside the gene matches. The CDR3 totals 16 residues. From germline, CDR1 is DFQATT and CDR2 SNEGSKA (reference sequence). The CDR3, as DNA: TGCAGTGCTAGAGCCCACTCCGGGACTAGACACAATGAGCAGTTCTTC. It encodes CSARAHSGTRHNEQFF.

J is TRBJ2-3 and V is TRBV15, with D perhaps given as TRBD1 or TRBD2 (6 bases each). The germline gives CDR1 LNHNV, CDR2 YYDKDF (reference sequence). Trimming took off 5 bases at V and 1 base at J, with 16 bases between the two ends. There are 16 residues in the CDR3. CDR3 protein: CATSRDEGGGTDTQYF. CDR3 coding DNA: TGTGCCACCAGCCGGGACGAGGGGGGAGGCACAGATACGCAGTATTTT.

This clonotype was found a few times. V usage is TRBV12-3 or TRBV12-4 and J usage is TRBJ1-3, with a weak D call TRBD1 (5 bases). Trimming left V 9 bases short and J 2 bases short, with 14 bases between. The CDR3 spans 14 residues. CDR3 amino acids: CASLTEITGNTIYF. The CDR3 region has the DNA TGTGCCAGTCTGACAGAAATCACTGGAAACACCATATATTTT.

V gene TRBV2 combines with J gene TRBJ2-7; 10 nucleotides align to TRBD2. Germline V gene lookup returns CDR1 SNHLY and CDR2 FYNNEI. The CDR3 totals 16 residues. The trim removed 5 bases at V and 7 bases at J, leaving 14 bases unmatched. The CDR3 is CASSLTHLAGAGEQYF. The CDR3 bases are TGTGCCAGCAGTCTAACCCATCTAGCGGGAGCGGGGGAGCAGTACTTC.

V and J are TRBV12-3 or TRBV12-4 and TRBJ2-1, with a tentative D call TRBD2 (6 bases). CDR3 length equals 18 residues. Trimming cost V 4 bases and J 1 base, with 20 bases left between them. The CDR3 here is CASSSDYREKFSYNEQFF. In DNA form, the CDR3 reads TGTGCCAGCAGTTCCGACTACCGGGAGAAGTTTTCCTACAATGAGCAGTTCTTC.

There are a few counts of this clonotype. The genes are TRBV12-3 or TRBV12-4 and TRBJ1-4, with D unclear. The CDR3 extends over 15 amino acids. V lost 6 bases to trimming and J lost 8 bases, with 19 bases between them. In DNA form, the CDR3 reads TGTGCCAGCAGCCCTGCCCAACGGGGATGGGAAAAACTGTTTTTT. This codes for CASSPAQRGWEKLFF.

In its sample, this clonotype was seen a few times. The chain uses TRBV27 and TRBJ2-7; TRBD1 might be the D (5 bases). The germline V and J ends were trimmed by 7 bases and 2 bases, with 9 bases remaining between them. The CDR3 has 12 residues. Germline CDR1 is MNHEY and CDR2 is SMNVEV (reference sequence). The CDR3 DNA reads TGTGCCAGCAAAGGACACACCTACGAGCAGTACTTC. It is translated as CASKGHTYEQYF.

This chain connects TRBV25-1 to TRBJ1-4, with D hard to call. The CDR3 runs 12 residues. The V and J ends lost 1 base and 6 bases respectively, with 3 bases between them. CDR1 MGHDK and CDR2 SYGVNS come from the germline V gene. The CDR3 is CASSEFDEKLFF. CDR3 coding DNA: TGTGCCAGCAGTGAATTTGATGAAAAACTGTTTTTT. The complete variable domain, with remaining parts taken from reference TRBV25-1 and TRBJ1-4, reads EADIYQTPRYLVIGTGKKITLECSQTMGHDKMYWYQQDPGMELHLIHYSYGVNSTEKGDLSSESTVSRIRTEHFPLTLESARPSHTSQYLCASSEFDEKLFFGSGTQLSVL.

The chain combines TRBV7-2 with TRBJ2-7; TRBD2 agrees at 7 bases. Germline V gives CDR1 SGHTA, CDR2 FQGNSA. V was pared by 4 bases and J by 3 bases, with 6 bases of the junction left unmatched. The CDR3 runs 14 residues. Here the CDR3 DNA reads TGTGCCAGCAGCTCCCCGGGGGACTACTACGAGCAGTACTTC. It codes for CASSSPGDYYEQYF.

The chain has TRBV12-3 or TRBV12-4 and TRBJ2-7; D is unresolved. V shed 6 bases and J shed 3 bases, with 9 bases lying between them. The CDR3 extends over 12 amino acids. The CDR3 loop is CASSPTFYEQYF. CDR3 in DNA: TGTGCCAGCAGCCCCACCTTCTACGAGCAGTACTTC.

This clonotype was observed a few times. One end of the junction is discordant with germline, which a read error may explain. This chain connects TRBV6-1 to TRBJ2-1; 7 bases match TRBD1. CDR3 length: 13 residues. Germline V gene data show CDR1 as MNHNS and CDR2 as SASEGT. CDR3 coding DNA: TGTGCCAGCAGAGGGACAGCCTACGATGAGCAGTTCTTC. It is translated as CASRGTAYDEQFF.

The V call is TRBV19, the J call TRBJ1-1; D perhaps matches TRBD1 (6 bases). V lost 6 bases and J 2 bases, leaving 16 bases between the germline ends. The CDR3 contains 15 residues. CDR1 is LNHDA, CDR2 SQIVND, per germline (reference sequence). DNA of the CDR3: TGTGCCAGTAGGGGTATAACGGACAGAAACACTGAAGCTTTCTTT. It encodes CASRGITDRNTEAFF.

The genes are TRBV4-3 and TRBJ2-7, with 8 nucleotides matching TRBD2. V shed 0 bases and J 0 bases; nucleotides not matched to a gene: 4. Germline loops: CDR1 LGHNA, CDR2 YSLEER. This CDR3 comprises 16 residues. The CDR3 reads CASSQDASGSSYEQYF. DNA of the CDR3: TGCGCCAGCAGCCAAGATGCGAGCGGGAGCTCCTACGAGCAGTACTTC.

There are a few counts of this clonotype. The chain links TRBV3-1 to TRBJ1-5; 7 positions match TRBD1. The trim removed 8 bases at V and 3 bases at J, leaving 7 bases unmatched. The CDR3 runs to 14 residues. CDR1 is LGHDT, CDR2 YNNKEL, per germline (reference sequence). The DNA for the CDR3 is TGTGCCAGCGGGAGACAGGGTGACAATCAGCCCCAGCATTTT. Translation: CASGRQGDNQPQHF.

Only a few counts were recorded for this clonotype. The V gene is TRBV5-1, the J gene TRBJ2-1, with 7 bases aligning to TRBD2. This CDR3 region has 13 residues. Germline CDR1 reads SGHRS; CDR2 reads YFSETQ. Trimming took 4 bases from V and 6 from J; bases not matched to a gene: 4. For the CDR3, the DNA is TGCGCCAGCAGCGGGGGGGAATTCAATGAGCAGTTCTTC. Its translation: CASSGGEFNEQFF.

This clonotype was counted many times. The chain has TRBV29-1 and TRBJ2-3; 11 nucleotides line up with TRBD2. This CDR3 contains 16 residues. Trimming removed 6 bases from V and 1 base from J; junction bases left unmatched: 9. From germline, CDR1 is SQVTM and CDR2 ANQGSEA. CDR3 nucleotides: TGCAGCGTCCACCTACTAGCGGGAGCCGGCACAGATACGCAGTATTTT. Protein sequence: CSVHLLAGAGTDTQYF.

The chain links TRBV20-1 to TRBJ2-7, with D possibly being TRBD2 (5 bases). Looked up from germline, CDR1 is DFQATT and CDR2 is SNEGSKA (reference sequence). V lost 7 bases to trimming and J lost 0 bases, with 10 bases between them. The CDR3 runs 12 residues. This CDR3 reads CSVSDYSYEQYF. The CDR3 coding sequence is TGCAGTGTGAGTGACTACTCCTACGAGCAGTACTTC.